Sequencing of this T cell receptor (beta chain) was carried out in a study of blood T cell repertoires in COVID-19. Sequencing was performed with immunoSEQ multiplex PCR; in TCRdb, only in-frame clones are kept and a portion is missing. The sample has approximately 440,000 clones, about 91% seen once; the top ten hold roughly an eighth. Sequenced: peripheral blood. This receptor was obtained from a woman aged 45-60 years with COVID-19, enrolled during active disease.

CDR3 residues: CASRILGGAGRNTEAFF. As DNA, the CDR3 is TGTGCCAGCAGGATCTTGGGGGGGGCGGGTCGGAACACTGAAGCTTTCTTT. The genes are TRBV2 and TRBJ1-1; possible D gene TRBD1, 6 bases. CDR1 is SNHLY and CDR2 is FYNNEI in the germline V gene. This CDR3 is built from 17 residues. V lost 6 bases, J lost 1 base, and 21 bases lay in between.